The 8 T cell receptor beta chains in this list originate from one sample, sequenced in a study of siplizumab effects on memory and regulatory T cells (dated by TCRdb to the late 2010s). Libraries were constructed by the immunoSEQ multiplex PCR assay. TCRdb limited this immuneACCESS table to in-frame rearrangements with V and J called. A share of clones is missing; checked studies link under half to unresolved V genes, and the rest is unexplained. Here the sample has roughly 60,000 clones; 93% occur a single time. Roughly two fifths of the sample is taken by the ten largest. The sample comprised CD8+ T cells sorted from blood. These receptor sequences come from a human donor in good health.

The J gene is TRBJ1-1, the V gene TRBV9; D unclear. In germline, CDR1 is SGDLS, CDR2 YYNGEE. The CDR3 is made up of 14 amino acids. Trimming cost V 7 bases and J 4 bases, with 17 bases left between them. The CDR3 region is CASSSGPIGTEAFF. In DNA, the CDR3 is TGTGCCAGCTCAAGTGGGCCGATCGGCACTGAAGCTTTCTTT.

This clone was observed a handful of times. The chain carries TRBV10-1 and TRBJ2-2; 10 bases are shared with TRBD1. CDR3 length: 19 residues. V dropped 1 base and J dropped 2; count of bases not matched to a gene: 10. Germline-derived CDR1 and CDR2 are WNHNN and SYGVQD (reference sequence). The CDR3 DNA is TGCGCCAGCAGTGAGTTTGGATCGGGACAGGGGCCAAACACCGGGGAGCTGTTTTTT. It is translated as CASSEFGSGQGPNTGELFF.

J is TRBJ2-7 and V is TRBV28; 10 bases match TRBD2. Germline loops: CDR1 MDHEN, CDR2 SYDVKM. V was clipped by 8 bases and J by 2 bases; unmatched bases: 9. This CDR3 is 15 amino acids long. The CDR3 loop is CASFLEGLAAYEQYF. The CDR3 DNA reads as TGTGCCAGCTTTCTTGAAGGACTAGCGGCCTACGAGCAGTACTTC.

The chain has TRBV28 and TRBJ1-4; possibly TRBD1 for D (6 bases). This CDR3 has 16 residues. Germline lookup yields CDR1 MDHEN and CDR2 SYDVKM. V shed 1 base and J shed 7 bases, with 16 bases lying between them. The CDR3 loop reads CASSLFRTGSGEKLFF. The DNA of the CDR3 is TGTGCCAGCAGTTTATTCCGTACAGGGTCAGGTGAAAAACTGTTTTTT.

The J gene is TRBJ2-3, the V gene TRBV7-9, with 10 bases aligning to TRBD1. The V segment lost 7 bases and the J segment 5 bases; nucleotides outside the gene matches: 3. CDR1 is SEHNR, CDR2 FQNEAQ, per germline (reference sequence). The CDR3 extends over 13 amino acids. CDR3 sequence (DNA): TGTGCCAGCACCGGGACAGGGGTAGATACGCAGTATTTT. Its protein product is CASTGTGVDTQYF.

The rearrangement links TRBV28 to TRBJ2-4; TRBD2 aligns across 11 bases. Germline values: CDR1 MDHEN, CDR2 SYDVKM. This CDR3 spans 19 amino acids. V was clipped by 5 bases and J by 0 bases; unmatched bases: 12. The CDR3 nucleotides read TGTGCCAGCAGTATCCACCCCGGGACTAGCGGACTAGCCAAAAACATTCAGTACTTC. Amino acids: CASSIHPGTSGLAKNIQYF.

This rearrangement joins TRBV27 to TRBJ1-4, with 7 bases matching TRBD1. This CDR3 has 15 amino acids. CDR1 is MNHEY and CDR2 is SMNVEV in the germline V gene (reference sequence). The V segment lost 5 bases and the J segment 5 bases; nucleotides outside the gene matches: 8. CDR3 residues: CASSPQGGPNEKLFF. For the CDR3, the DNA is TGTGCCAGCAGTCCTCAGGGGGGGCCCAATGAAAAACTGTTTTTT.

V gene TRBV5-1 combines with J gene TRBJ2-1; D ambiguous. The ends were cut back, 4 bases at V and 9 bases at J, with 17 bases in the middle. Germline CDR1 and CDR2: SGHRS and YFSETQ. CDR3 length: 14 amino acids. CDR3 protein: CASSPDIEVVEQFF. CDR3 bases: TGCGCCAGCAGCCCGGATATAGAGGTTGTTGAGCAGTTCTTC.